These 5 T cell receptor beta chains originate from one sample sequenced in a study of blood T cell repertoires in COVID-19. Clones were read by immunoSEQ multiplex PCR, and TCRdb kept only the in-frame ones, dropping some. The sample carries tens of thousands of clones, approximately 87% recorded once. Material: peripheral blood. The source is a human donor in a cohort sampled during active COVID-19.

This chain links TRBV5-1 with TRBJ1-2; 8 positions match TRBD1. Germline values: CDR1 SGHRS, CDR2 YFSETQ. Trimming removed 7 bases from V and 0 bases from J; junction bases left unmatched: 5. There are 14 residues in the CDR3. The CDR3 region is CASGQGRTNYGYTF. Written as DNA, the CDR3 is TGCGCCAGCGGACAGGGTAGGACTAACTATGGCTACACCTTC.

The V and J genes are TRBV3-1 (or the pseudogene TRBV3-2) and TRBJ2-7, with TRBD1 matching over 7 bases. This CDR3 spans 13 amino acids. In germline, CDR1 is LGHDT, CDR2 YNNKEL (reference sequence). The V gene end was trimmed by 4 bases and the J gene end by 0 bases; junction bases not matched to a gene: 0. The CDR3 sequence: CASSRDSSYEQYF. CDR3 nucleotides: TGTGCCAGCAGCCGGGACAGCTCCTACGAGCAGTACTTC.

The rearrangement uses TRBV5-1 and TRBJ2-4, with 8 bases matching TRBD1. Germline V gene lookup returns CDR1 SGHRS and CDR2 YFSETQ. V dropped 1 base and J dropped 6; count of bases not matched to a gene: 6. This CDR3 contains 15 residues. CDR3 bases: TGCGCCAGCAGCTTGAGTGGGACAGGAACAAACATTCAGTACTTC. It yields the protein CASSLSGTGTNIQYF.

The chain employs TRBV4-3 and TRBJ1-1; 8 nucleotides agree with TRBD1. Germline trimming cut 1 base from V and 1 base from J; bases unmatched to any gene: 5. The CDR3 spans 16 residues. From germline, CDR1 is LGHNA and CDR2 YSLEER. This chain's CDR3 is CASSQVGTGPNTEAFF. The CDR3 DNA reads TGCGCCAGCAGCCAAGTCGGGACAGGTCCGAACACTGAAGCTTTCTTT.

This chain uses TRBV4-3 with TRBJ1-5; 9 bases match TRBD1. Germline values: CDR1 LGHNA, CDR2 YSLEER. V was clipped by 0 bases and J by 5 bases; unmatched bases: 2. CDR3 length: 15 residues. DNA for the CDR3: TGCGCCAGCAGCCAAGATACAGGGGGCGATCAGCCCCAGCATTTT. As protein: CASSQDTGGDQPQHF.